This paragraph covers one T cell receptor beta chain sequence. Study processing details: Scientists estimated how many nucleated cells there were by amplifying reference gene primers. Produced via immunoSEQ multiplex PCR; TCRdb's table is partial and in-frame only. V, J and clone size derive from that table, while D and trimming were established from the DNA sequence. Among under 60,000 clones listed, roughly nine tenths were seen once. The CDR3 has 12 residues. V lost 7 bases and J 0 bases, leaving 9 bases between the germline ends. Germline lookup yields CDR1 SQVTM and CDR2 ANQGSEA. The data derive from a study of blood T cell repertoires in COVID-19.

The sequenced sample consisted of peripheral blood. V usage is TRBV29-1 and J usage is TRBJ1-1, with D hard to call. This clonotype was obtained from a human donor with acute or convalescent COVID-19. The donor label of this sample is uncertain. The DNA of the CDR3 is TGCAGCGCCGGACTCCTGAACACTGAAGCTTTCTTT. This gives the protein CSAGLLNTEAFF.